The T cell receptor (beta chain) under discussion was sequenced for a study of blood T cell repertoires in COVID-19. About the study: There were acute and convalescent COVID-19 samples, and they came from the United States, Italy and Spain. T cells, B-cell-depleted T cells, or PBMCs supplied cDNA or gDNA.

Source study methods: Estimates of nucleated cell counts were drawn from the amplification of reference gene primers. TCRdb's table, derived via immunoSEQ multiplex PCR, lists solely in-frame clones and lacks some. V and J calls and clone size are as listed in that table; D and trimming were resolved from the DNA. The sample has 350,000 to 500,000 clones, around 90% seen once. CDR1 is SGDLS, CDR2 YYNGEE, per germline. The CDR3 consists of 13 residues. With 0 bases removed from V and 4 bases from J, the gap between germline ends came to 8 bases. This clone came up once. The TCR comes from a man aged 18-30 years with COVID-19, enrolled during active disease. Input material: peripheral blood. This chain connects TRBV9 to TRBJ2-7; D gene ambiguous. The CDR3 is CASSVGSPYEQYF. The CDR3 DNA sequence: TGTGCCAGCAGCGTAGGTTCTCCGTACGAGCAGTACTTC.